Each of the 31 T cell receptor beta chains below was sequenced from the same sample in a study of T-cell reconstitution after alpha-beta-depleted transplantation in children. Unique molecular identifiers featured in how the TCRbeta library was prepared. TCRdb re-analysed the PCR reads in MiXCR, keeping a single row per CDR3 protein. The profile shows a few hundred thousand distinct CDR3 sequences, 12% of them singletons. Sequenced material: PBMCs from the stem cell graft donor, taken from the stem cell graft. The receptors here all came from a human donor who donated a stem cell graft to a child with combined immunodeficiency.

The chain employs TRBV20-1 and TRBJ1-5; 7 positions match TRBD1. CDR1 DFQATT and CDR2 SNEGSKA come from the germline V gene (reference sequence). Germline trimming cut 6 bases from V and 5 bases from J; bases unmatched to any gene: 13. This CDR3 region has 15 residues. The CDR3 region has the DNA TGCAGTGCCGGGGGGGGAGGGGGCGACGATCAGCCCCAGCATTTT. The encoded protein is CSAGGGGGDDQPQHF.

This chain connects TRBV5-1 to TRBJ2-1; 9 bases map to TRBD2. This CDR3 region has 12 residues. Trimming cost V 5 bases and J 8 bases; bases outside gene matches: 2. CDR1 is SGHRS and CDR2 is YFSETQ in the germline V gene. CDR3 in amino acids: CASSGGGDEQFF. The CDR3 nucleotides read TGCGCCAGCAGTGGCGGGGGGGATGAGCAGTTCTTC.

Many counts were recorded for this clonotype. The chain joins TRBV12-3 or TRBV12-4 to TRBJ2-3; 10 bases are a match to TRBD2. After removal of 6 bases from V and 2 bases from J, the junction contained 14 bases not matched to a gene. The CDR3 totals 18 residues. As DNA, the CDR3 is TGTGCCAGCAGCCAGAAAGTCAGCGGACTAGCGGACACAGATACGCAGTATTTT. Amino acids: CASSQKVSGLADTDTQYF.

In this sample, this clonotype turned up a few times. The chain couples TRBV12-3 or TRBV12-4 to TRBJ1-4; no reliable D call. The CDR3 totals 14 residues. Trimming removed 5 bases from V and 0 bases from J, with 7 bases in between. The CDR3 bases are TGTGCCAGCAGTCCACAGACAACTAATGAAAAACTGTTTTTT. It yields the protein CASSPQTTNEKLFF.

This clonotype was seen at least ten times. This chain uses TRBV5-1 with TRBJ2-1; 11 nucleotides match TRBD2. Germline CDR1 is SGHRS and CDR2 is YFSETQ. V gave up 0 bases and J gave up 4 bases; unmatched junction bases: 3. This CDR3 is built from 16 residues. CDR3 amino acids: CASSLDGTSGYNEQFF. The CDR3, as DNA: TGCGCCAGCAGCTTGGATGGGACTAGCGGTTACAATGAGCAGTTCTTC.

This clonotype was detected many times. The chain uses TRBV5-1 and TRBJ2-5, with 7 positions matching TRBD2. From germline, CDR1 is SGHRS and CDR2 YFSETQ. This CDR3 has 14 amino acids. V shed 4 bases, J shed 5 bases, and the junction held 8 bases outside the gene matches. CDR3 nucleotide sequence: TGCGCCAGCAGCCCACAGACGGGGGGTGAGACCCAGTACTTC. This sequence encodes CASSPQTGGETQYF.

This clonotype occurred a few times. This chain uses TRBV12-3 or TRBV12-4 with TRBJ2-5; D may match TRBD1 or TRBD2 (5 bases each). V dropped 6 bases and J dropped 1 base, with 15 bases sitting between them. This CDR3 region has 15 residues. CDR3 coding DNA: TGTGCCAGCAGCGTTCGGGGCAGACCCCAAGAGACCCAGTACTTC. Its translation: CASSVRGRPQETQYF.

This clonotype was seen many times. The V call is TRBV7-2, the J call TRBJ2-7, with 8 bases identical to TRBD1. The CDR3 runs to 14 residues. Germline CDR1 is SGHTA and CDR2 is FQGNSA. V trimming: 4 bases; J trimming: 4 bases; junction bases outside the gene matches: 6. CDR3 residues: CASSSGDRRYEQYF. As DNA, the CDR3 is TGTGCCAGCAGCTCAGGGGACAGGAGATACGAGCAGTACTTC.

This clonotype has more than one count but fewer than ten. The chain is built from TRBV30 and TRBJ1-1; no clear D gene. V lost 2 bases and J 11 bases, leaving 12 bases between the germline ends. The CDR3 totals 11 residues. Germline CDR1 GTSNPN, CDR2 SVGIG (reference sequence). The DNA for the CDR3 is TGTGCCTGGAGTAGGGCCGGCGGGGCTTTCTTT. This sequence encodes CAWSRAGGAFF.

This clonotype was counted between two and nine times. The rearrangement uses TRBV9 and TRBJ2-5; the match to TRBD2 covers 10 bases. CDR3 size: 18 residues. CDR1 is SGDLS, CDR2 YYNGEE, per germline. V gave up 0 bases and J gave up 5 bases; unmatched junction bases: 13. In nucleotides, the CDR3 is TGTGCCAGCAGCGTAGCTGGGAGCGGGGGGGCTGATATGGAGACCCAGTACTTC. Its protein product is CASSVAGSGGADMETQYF. The entire variable domain, with the rest obtained from reference TRBV9 and TRBJ2-5, is as follows: DSGVTQTPKHLITATGQRVTLRCSPRSGDLSVYWYQQSLDQGLQFLIQYYNGEERAKGNILERFSAQQFPDLHSELNLSSLELGDSALYFCASSVAGSGGADMETQYFGPGTRLLVL.

This clonotype was detected many times. The gene calls are TRBV4-3 and TRBJ2-2; D perhaps matches TRBD1 (5 bases). The CDR3 loop spans 18 amino acids. Germline CDR1 and CDR2: LGHNA and YSLEER. V gave up 1 base and J gave up 1 base, with 16 bases separating them. CDR3 amino acids: CASSQGGLLPQNTGELFF. CDR3 DNA sequence: TGCGCCAGCAGCCAAGGGGGCCTACTTCCCCAGAACACCGGGGAGCTGTTTTTT.

This clonotype has at least ten counts. The chain employs TRBV6-1 and TRBJ2-3, with TRBD1 as a possible D gene (6 bases). Germline CDR1 is MNHNS and CDR2 is SASEGT. This CDR3 is built from 15 residues. V shed 4 bases and J shed 0 bases, with 11 bases lying between them. The CDR3 loop is CASSGWTESTDTQYF. In nucleotides, the CDR3 is TGTGCCAGCAGTGGGTGGACAGAGAGCACAGATACGCAGTATTTT.

CDR3 in DNA: TGTGCCAGCAGTGGAGGGGGCGGTGGAAACACCATATATTTT. Amino acid sequence: CASSGGGGGNTIYF. The J gene is TRBJ1-3, the V gene TRBV2; 7 positions agree with TRBD1. J lost 3 bases, V lost 4 bases, and 3 bases had no gene match. CDR3 length: 14 residues. From germline, CDR1 is SNHLY and CDR2 FYNNEI.

This clonotype occurred a few times. The genes are TRBV30 and TRBJ1-2; D call uncertain. The CDR3 length is 12 residues. Germline CDR1 is GTSNPN and CDR2 is SVGIG (reference sequence). V lost 4 bases and J lost 6, with 12 bases in between. The CDR3 is CAWNFDRDGYTF. The CDR3 DNA is TGTGCCTGGAACTTTGACCGTGATGGCTACACCTTC.

This chain links TRBV24-1 with TRBJ1-1; D unclear. CDR3 length: 14 residues. V lost 5 bases to trimming and J lost 1 base, with 10 bases between them. The germline CDR1 and CDR2 sequences are KGHDR and SFDVKD. CDR3 sequence (DNA): TGTGCCACCAGTGGAGTAGACGAGAACACTGAAGCTTTCTTT. It codes for CATSGVDENTEAFF.

This clonotype was seen repeatedly, ten times or more. J is TRBJ2-3 and V is TRBV7-2, with 10 bases lining up with TRBD2. V trimming: 5 bases; J trimming: 4 bases; junction bases outside the gene matches: 12. Germline CDR1 reads SGHTA; CDR2 reads FQGNSA. This CDR3 comprises 17 residues. The CDR3 loop is CASSPSVQRGGADTQYF. As DNA, the CDR3 is TGTGCCAGCAGCCCCTCAGTTCAGCGGGGGGGAGCAGATACGCAGTATTTT.

This clonotype was counted ten times or more. This chain links TRBV7-9 with TRBJ2-7; D not certain. The ends were cut back, 5 bases at V and 2 bases at J, with 10 bases in the middle. Per the germline V gene, CDR1 is SEHNR and CDR2 is FQNEAQ (reference sequence). The CDR3 loop spans 13 amino acids. The CDR3 coding sequence is TGTGCCAGCAGCGCCAGTACAGCCTACGAGCAGTACTTC. Protein: CASSASTAYEQYF.

The chain uses TRBV20-1 and TRBJ2-3; 10 bases are a match to TRBD2. V shed 1 base, J shed 0 bases, and the junction held 10 bases outside the gene matches. This CDR3 comprises 18 residues. Germline V gene sequence: CDR1 DFQATT, CDR2 SNEGSKA (reference sequence). CDR3 protein: CSARADSGGVSSTDTQYF. Here the CDR3 DNA reads TGCAGTGCTAGAGCGGACAGCGGGGGGGTCAGTAGCACAGATACGCAGTATTTT.

This clonotype was seen only a few times. The gene calls are TRBV10-3 and TRBJ2-7; D is ambiguous. Germline values: CDR1 ENHRY, CDR2 SYGVKD. This CDR3 region has 12 residues. V lost 0 bases and J lost 5, with 5 bases in between. CDR3 sequence: CAISESFDEQYF. The CDR3 coding sequence is TGTGCCATCAGTGAGTCATTCGACGAGCAGTACTTC.

The DNA for the CDR3 is TGCGCCAGCAGCCAAGTTTGGACCCAGGGGACCGCGAACACCGGGGAGCTGTTTTTT. It codes for CASSQVWTQGTANTGELFF. This sequence joins TRBV4-3 and TRBJ2-2, with D perhaps TRBD1 (6 bases). Germline CDR1 is LGHNA and CDR2 is YSLEER. The CDR3 sequence is 19 residues long. The germline V and J ends were trimmed by 1 base and 0 bases, with 18 bases remaining between them.

The CDR3 DNA reads as TGCAGCGTGGCGGAGGTGTTCAATGAGCAGTTCTTC. Its protein is CSVAEVFNEQFF. The chain combines TRBV29-1 with TRBJ2-1; a possible D gene is TRBD2 (5 bases). Germline CDR1 SQVTM, CDR2 ANQGSEA. The CDR3 spans 12 residues. V gave up 6 bases and J gave up 6 bases, with 12 bases separating them.

The rearrangement uses TRBV2 and TRBJ1-2, with 12 nucleotides matching TRBD1. Per the germline V gene, CDR1 is SNHLY and CDR2 is FYNNEI. This CDR3 region has 15 residues. The junction had 7 bases not matched to a gene; V was cut back by 4 bases and J by 7 bases. CDR3: CASSALGQGAGGYTF. Here the CDR3 DNA reads TGTGCCAGCAGTGCGTTGGGACAGGGGGCGGGTGGCTACACCTTC.

This clonotype showed up many times. The J gene is TRBJ1-5, the V gene TRBV12-3 or TRBV12-4; D call uncertain. The CDR3 loop spans 13 amino acids. The ends were cut back, 3 bases at V and 5 bases at J, with 8 bases in the middle. CDR3 sequence: CASSFGSHQPQHF. The CDR3 DNA reads TGTGCCAGCAGTTTTGGGTCTCATCAGCCCCAGCATTTT.

This clonotype was observed at least ten times. The V gene is TRBV5-1, the J gene TRBJ2-1; D is ambiguous. Germline V lookup: CDR1 SGHRS, CDR2 YFSETQ. The CDR3 sequence is 13 residues long. The V end lost 6 bases, the J end lost 4 bases, and 11 bases lay between the germline ends. The CDR3 is CASTDMGYNEQFF. The DNA of the CDR3 is TGCGCCAGCACCGACATGGGTTACAATGAGCAGTTCTTC.

This clonotype was counted a few times. The rearrangement joins TRBV12-5 to TRBJ2-1, with TRBD1 as a possible D gene (5 bases). This CDR3 spans 13 amino acids. The V end was cut by 3 bases, the J end by 6 bases, with 9 bases between. Germline CDR1 reads LGHNT; CDR2 reads FRNRAP. CDR3 loop: CASGLGVGNEQFF. The CDR3 region has the DNA TGTGCTAGTGGTTTAGGGGTGGGCAATGAGCAGTTCTTC.

This clonotype turned up a few times. The V gene is TRBV7-2, the J gene TRBJ2-7; TRBD1 aligns across 9 bases. Trimming cost V 5 bases and J 6 bases; bases outside gene matches: 11. The CDR3 has 15 residues. Germline loops: CDR1 SGHTA, CDR2 FQGNSA. CDR3 loop: CASSLMTGGLSEQYF. In nucleotides, the CDR3 is TGTGCCAGCAGCCTAATGACAGGGGGGCTTTCCGAGCAGTACTTC.

The table lists this clonotype with many counts. The chain uses TRBV4-3 and TRBJ2-1; D might be TRBD2 (6 bases). Deletions cut 1 base from V and 4 bases from J, with 11 bases between. The CDR3 contains 15 residues. Germline assignment: CDR1 LGHNA and CDR2 YSLEER. CDR3 in amino acids: CASSQALGLYNEQFF. CDR3 nucleotides: TGCGCCAGCAGCCAAGCTCTCGGACTATACAATGAGCAGTTCTTC.

V and J are TRBV7-2 and TRBJ2-7; D is possibly TRBD2 (6 bases). The CDR3 sequence is 16 residues long. In germline, CDR1 is SGHTA, CDR2 FQGNSA. With 4 bases removed from V and 3 bases from J, the gap between germline ends came to 19 bases. This CDR3 is CASSSTLPGLLYEQYF. CDR3 bases: TGTGCCAGCAGCTCCACCCTTCCGGGACTCCTCTACGAGCAGTACTTC.

The genes are TRBV7-9 and TRBJ1-1; TRBD1 might be the D (5 bases). CDR1 is SEHNR and CDR2 is FQNEAQ in the germline V gene (reference sequence). Trimming cost V 5 bases and J 0 bases, with 13 bases left between them. The CDR3 is made up of 15 amino acids. The CDR3: CASSPTTGMNTEAFF. CDR3 nucleotides: TGTGCCAGCAGCCCTACTACAGGAATGAACACTGAAGCTTTCTTT.

The gene calls are TRBV9 and TRBJ2-2; tentative D call: TRBD1 (6 bases). The germline V gene has CDR1 SGDLS and CDR2 YYNGEE. The CDR3 consists of 14 residues. Deletions cut 5 bases from V and 3 bases from J, with 11 bases between. The CDR3 DNA reads as TGTGCCAGCAGGCCAGGGGCTGACACCGGGGAGCTGTTTTTT. Translated: CASRPGADTGELFF.

This rearrangement joins TRBV27 to TRBJ1-5; D perhaps matches TRBD1 (6 bases). The V gene lost 6 bases and the J gene lost 5 bases, with 11 bases spanning the gap. The CDR3 extends over 13 amino acids. Per germline, CDR1 MNHEY and CDR2 SMNVEV (reference sequence). This CDR3 reads CASSRTDDQPQHF. The CDR3 DNA reads as TGTGCCAGCAGCCGGACAGATGATCAGCCCCAGCATTTT.